Presented here are 10 T cell receptor beta chains from one specimen sequenced in a study of early T cells in non-severe SARS-CoV-2 infection. TCRdb ran MiXCR on the 5' RACE reads and lists one entry per CDR3 protein. This sample has 55,000 to 65,000 distinct CDR3 sequences, with around 12% found just once. The sequencing used whole blood, collected at baseline. Every receptor here comes from an adult who was a healthcare worker with PCR-confirmed SARS-CoV-2 infection or an uninfected control (not recorded which).

The chain links TRBV7-6 to TRBJ1-4; D gene ambiguous. The CDR3 runs 16 residues. Germline V lookup: CDR1 SGHVS, CDR2 FNYEAQ. Trimming removed 5 bases from V and 5 bases from J, with 18 bases in between. The CDR3 DNA follows: TGTGCCAGCAGCCTCCATCTCCAGGAGAAAAATGAAAAACTGTTTTTT. Its translation is CASSLHLQEKNEKLFF.

This clonotype has more than one count but fewer than ten. The CDR3 region has the DNA TGTGCCAGCAGAGGAGCGGGAATAAACACCGGGGAGCTGTTTTTT. Encoded protein: CASRGAGINTGELFF. The rearrangement uses TRBV12-3 or TRBV12-4 and TRBJ2-2; 7 bases are a match to TRBD2. The CDR3 is made up of 15 amino acids. V was clipped by 6 bases and J by 2 bases; unmatched bases: 6.

This rearrangement joins TRBV3-1 to TRBJ2-6, with 8 positions matching TRBD1. The CDR3 contains 17 residues. The germline V gene has CDR1 LGHDT and CDR2 YNNKEL (reference sequence). Trimming took 0 bases from V and 4 from J; bases not matched to a gene: 5. The DNA for the CDR3 is TGTGCCAGCAGCCAAGATGCAGGGGGCGACGGGGCCAACGTCCTGACTTTC. Translating gives CASSQDAGGDGANVLTF.

The V gene is TRBV25-1, the J gene TRBJ2-1, with D unclear. CDR3 size: 16 residues. V gave up 2 bases and J gave up 5 bases, with 16 bases separating them. Germline CDR1 MGHDK, CDR2 SYGVNS. In DNA form, the CDR3 reads TGTGCCAGCAGTGAAGGGAAGGCAGGACGCCACAATGAGCAGTTCTTC. As protein: CASSEGKAGRHNEQFF. Combining the CDR3 with reference TRBV25-1 and TRBJ2-1 gives the whole variable domain EADIYQTPRYLVIGTGKKITLECSQTMGHDKMYWYQQDPGMELHLIHYSYGVNSTEKGDLSSESTVSRIRTEHFPLTLESARPSHTSQYLCASSEGKAGRHNEQFFGPGTRLTVL.

This clonotype was seen a handful of times. V is TRBV7-9 and J is TRBJ2-5; unclear D gene. CDR3 length equals 15 residues. Per the germline V gene, CDR1 is SEHNR and CDR2 is FQNEAQ (reference sequence). Trimming cost V 2 bases and J 2 bases, with 12 bases left between them. CDR3: CASSLLPPQQETQYF. In DNA, the CDR3 is TGTGCCAGCAGCTTACTTCCACCCCAACAAGAGACCCAGTACTTC. The full variable domain, rest sourced from reference TRBV7-9 and TRBJ2-5, is DTGVSQNPRHKITKRGQNVTFRCDPISEHNRLYWYRQTLGQGPEFLTYFQNEAQLEKSRLLSDRFSAERPKGSFSTLEIQRTEQGDSAMYLCASSLLPPQQETQYFGPGTRLLVL.

This clonotype has at least ten counts. The DNA of the CDR3 is TGTGCCAGCGCAAGCCGGGGCAGCTACGAGCAGTACTTC. It is translated as CASASRGSYEQYF. The V gene is TRBV6-2 or TRBV6-3, the J gene TRBJ2-7; D may be TRBD1 or TRBD2 (5 bases each). Germline CDR1 reads MNHEY; CDR2 reads SVGEGT. CDR3 length: 13 amino acids. Trimming took off 8 bases at V and 3 bases at J, with 14 bases between the two ends.

The chain carries TRBV19 and TRBJ2-7; D not resolved. Germline V gives CDR1 LNHDA, CDR2 SQIVND (reference sequence). The CDR3 runs to 10 residues. The V gene lost 9 bases and the J gene lost 7 bases, with 10 bases spanning the gap. The CDR3 region has the DNA TGTGCCAGCCAACACGGGGAGCAGTACTTC. Translating gives CASQHGEQYF.

There are a few counts of this clonotype. The J gene is TRBJ2-5, the V gene TRBV7-6, with 12 bases matching TRBD2. The CDR3 has 15 residues. V lost 5 bases to trimming and J lost 5 bases; unmatched junction nucleotides: 6. Germline lookup yields CDR1 SGHVS and CDR2 FNYEAQ. CDR3 protein: CASSLTSGRWETQYF. The CDR3 DNA reads TGTGCCAGCAGCCTGACTAGCGGGAGATGGGAGACCCAGTACTTC. The full variable domain, with the rest looked up from reference TRBV7-6 and TRBJ2-5, is GAGVSQSPRYKVTKRGQDVALRCDPISGHVSLYWYRQALGQGPEFLTYFNYEAQQDKSGLPNDRFSAERPEGSISTLTIQRTEQRDSAMYRCASSLTSGRWETQYFGPGTRLLVL.

This chain links TRBV11-2 with TRBJ2-2; 7 bases are shared with TRBD1. The CDR3 loop spans 20 amino acids. V gave up 2 bases and J gave up 6 bases; unmatched junction bases: 21. The germline CDR1 and CDR2 sequences are SGHAT and FQNNGV. The CDR3 here is CASSLIPWGPNRGKAGELFF. The CDR3, as DNA: TGTGCCAGCAGCTTAATACCGTGGGGACCCAACAGGGGAAAGGCCGGGGAGCTGTTTTTT.

This clonotype showed up just a few times. V usage is TRBV7-2 and J usage is TRBJ1-5, with unresolved D. The CDR3 runs 12 residues. Trimming removed 6 bases at V and 7 bases at J, with 10 bases between. Germline CDR1 and CDR2: SGHTA and FQGNSA. For the CDR3, the DNA is TGTGCCAGCAGTTGGGGTAGCCAGCCCCAGCATTTT. The encoded protein is CASSWGSQPQHF.